The clone carrying this T cell receptor (beta chain) was counted between two and nine times. Its antigen is undetermined. The sample originates from a study of cytomegalovirus exposure and HLA in healthy donors. General study findings and limits: A link between a missense DCLRE1C variant and TCR beta V- and J-gene trimming emerged from a later analysis. Researchers counted 164 TCR beta chains as cytomegalovirus-associated. A later analysis reportedly found that, within productive TCRs, an Asian-associated ancestry cluster had fewer N-insertions than the mean observed across the approximately 670 donors. A later analysis showed that HLA-associated TCR beta chains had undergone more clonal expansion than equally common others.

V lost 5 bases and J lost 1, with 14 bases in between. The CDR3 totals 15 residues. Looked up from germline, CDR1 is SGHVS and CDR2 is FQNEAQ. Researchers ran the PCR with 60 Vbeta and 13 Jbeta primers. Clones were read by immunoSEQ multiplex PCR, and TCRdb kept only the in-frame ones, dropping some. The sample has about 160,000 clones, about 72% seen once. The rearrangement uses TRBV7-8 and TRBJ1-1; weak D call: TRBD1 (6 bases). Sequencing input: PBMCs. This TCR was sampled from a young man in good health and CMV-seropositive. The CDR3 region is CASSTTGRGNTEAFF. The CDR3 nucleotides read TGTGCCAGCAGCACTACAGGGAGGGGGAACACTGAAGCTTTCTTT.